Listed below are T cell receptor beta chains from one sample, sequenced in a study of shared clonotypes between healthy human individuals. Method: immunoSEQ multiplex PCR; TCRdb's copy keeps in-frame clones and lacks some. There are 640,000 or so clones in the sample; approximately 79% occur only once, and 1.8% lies in the top ten. The sample was memory CD4+ T cells sorted from blood. These receptors were collected from a woman in her thirties in good health. Each CDR3 is given with its conserved first and last residue. Fields, in order: D gene, V gene, J gene, clone size, CDR3 protein, CDR3 DNA. A D gene is named only where the DNA matches it firmly. Clone size appears in some rows only: once, few, many, or a class for an expanded clone.

D gene: NA; V gene: TRBV30; J gene: TRBJ1-2; clone size: NA; CDR3 protein: CASAGGGYTF; CDR3 DNA: TGTGCCTCCGCGGGGGGTGGCTACACCTTC
D gene: NA; V gene: TRBV13; J gene: TRBJ1-5; clone size: once; CDR3 protein: CASSRRDSNQPQHF; CDR3 DNA: TGTGCCAGCAGCCGCAGGGATAGCAATCAGCCCCAGCATTTT
D gene: NA; V gene: TRBV6-5; J gene: TRBJ2-7; clone size: NA; CDR3 protein: CASSYSGRGYEQYF; CDR3 DNA: TGTGCCAGCAGTTACTCAGGACGGGGATACGAGCAGTACTTC
D gene: NA; V gene: TRBV21-1; J gene: TRBJ1-3; clone size: NA; CDR3 protein: CASNSYRGPGNTIYF; CDR3 DNA: TGTGCCAGCAACTCGTACAGGGGGCCTGGAAACACCATATATTTT
D gene: NA; V gene: TRBV19; J gene: TRBJ1-5; clone size: NA; CDR3 protein: CASNTGPYSNQPQHF; CDR3 DNA: TGTGCCAGTAACACAGGGCCTTATAGCAATCAGCCCCAGCATTTT
D gene: NA; V gene: TRBV28; J gene: TRBJ2-7; clone size: NA; CDR3 protein: CASSPNSPEQYF; CDR3 DNA: TGTGCCAGCAGTCCCAACTCGCCCGAGCAGTACTTC
D gene: NA; V gene: TRBV10-3; J gene: TRBJ2-7; clone size: NA; CDR3 protein: CAIRREGLRDEQYF; CDR3 DNA: TGTGCCATCAGACGAGAGGGCCTCCGCGACGAGCAGTACTTC
D gene: NA; V gene: TRBV27; J gene: TRBJ1-5; clone size: NA; CDR3 protein: CASSLIGGVDQPQHF; CDR3 DNA: TGTGCCAGCAGTTTAATAGGAGGTGTTGATCAGCCCCAGCATTTT
D gene: NA; V gene: TRBV2; J gene: TRBJ2-3; clone size: NA; CDR3 protein: CASSEVGRSTQYF; CDR3 DNA: TGTGCCAGCAGTGAAGTGGGGAGATCTACGCAGTATTTT
D gene: TRBD1; V gene: TRBV6-5; J gene: TRBJ1-3; clone size: NA; CDR3 protein: CASSYSRGLGNTIYF; CDR3 DNA: TGTGCCAGCAGTTACTCGAGGGGGCTTGGAAACACCATATATTTT
D gene: NA; V gene: TRBV5-1; J gene: TRBJ1-4; clone size: NA; CDR3 protein: CASSLDSKIEKLFF; CDR3 DNA: TGCGCCAGCAGCTTGGACAGCAAGATTGAAAAACTGTTTTTT
D gene: NA; V gene: TRBV18; J gene: TRBJ2-7; clone size: NA; CDR3 protein: CASSPDGAYEQYF; CDR3 DNA: TGTGCCAGCTCACCCGACGGCGCCTACGAGCAGTACTTC
D gene: NA; V gene: TRBV5-1; J gene: TRBJ2-1; clone size: NA; CDR3 protein: CASSLGEGGNEQFF; CDR3 DNA: TGCGCCAGCAGCTTGGGAGAGGGCGGGAATGAGCAGTTCTTC